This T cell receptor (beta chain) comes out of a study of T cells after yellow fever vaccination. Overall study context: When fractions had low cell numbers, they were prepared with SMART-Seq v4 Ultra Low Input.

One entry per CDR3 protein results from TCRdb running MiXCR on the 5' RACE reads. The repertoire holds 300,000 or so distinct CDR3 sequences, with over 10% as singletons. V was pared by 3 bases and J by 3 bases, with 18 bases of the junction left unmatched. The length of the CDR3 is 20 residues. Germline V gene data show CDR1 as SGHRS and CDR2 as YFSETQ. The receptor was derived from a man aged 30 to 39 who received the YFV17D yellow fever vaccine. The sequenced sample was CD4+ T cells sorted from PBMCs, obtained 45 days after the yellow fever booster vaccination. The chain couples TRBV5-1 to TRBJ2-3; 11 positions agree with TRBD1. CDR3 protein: CASSSQTPDRGRTQTDTQYF. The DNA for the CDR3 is TGCGCCAGCAGCTCCCAAACCCCGGACAGGGGGCGAACACAGACAGATACGCAGTATTTT.